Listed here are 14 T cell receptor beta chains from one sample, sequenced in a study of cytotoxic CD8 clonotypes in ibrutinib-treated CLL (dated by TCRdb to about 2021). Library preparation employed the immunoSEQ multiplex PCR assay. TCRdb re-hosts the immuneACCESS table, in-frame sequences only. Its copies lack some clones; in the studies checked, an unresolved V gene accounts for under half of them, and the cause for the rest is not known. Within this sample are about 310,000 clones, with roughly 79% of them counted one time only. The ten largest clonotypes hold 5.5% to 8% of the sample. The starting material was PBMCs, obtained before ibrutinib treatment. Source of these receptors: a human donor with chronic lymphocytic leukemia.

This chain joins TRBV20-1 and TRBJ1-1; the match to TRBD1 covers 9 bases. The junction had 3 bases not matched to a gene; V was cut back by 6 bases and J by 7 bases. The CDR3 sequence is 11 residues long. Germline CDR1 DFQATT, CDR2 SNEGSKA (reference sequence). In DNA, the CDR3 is TGCAGTGCGAGACAGGGGGTTGAAGCTTTCTTT. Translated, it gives CSARQGVEAFF.

The CDR3 DNA is TGTGCCAGCTGCTTAGCGGGAAAGAGCACCGGGGAGCTGTTTTTT. It codes for CASCLAGKSTGELFF. The V gene is TRBV27, the J gene TRBJ2-2; the match to TRBD2 covers 8 bases. Trimming at V came to 8 bases and at J to 4 bases, leaving 9 bases not matched to a gene. This CDR3 spans 15 amino acids. The germline V gene has CDR1 MNHEY and CDR2 SMNVEV (reference sequence).

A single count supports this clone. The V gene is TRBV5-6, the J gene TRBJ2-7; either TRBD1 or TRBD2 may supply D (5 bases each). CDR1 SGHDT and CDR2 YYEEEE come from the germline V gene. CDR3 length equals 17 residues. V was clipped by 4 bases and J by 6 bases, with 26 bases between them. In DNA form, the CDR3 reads TGTGCCAGCAGCATATTACCGGGACCGTTTCTGTCGTCCGAGCAGTACTTC. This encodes CASSILPGPFLSSEQYF.

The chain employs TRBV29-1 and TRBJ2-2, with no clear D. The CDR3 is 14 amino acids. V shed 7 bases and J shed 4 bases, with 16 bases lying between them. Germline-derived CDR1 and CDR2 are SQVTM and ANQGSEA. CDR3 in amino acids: CSAVLRSATGELFF. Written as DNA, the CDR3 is TGCAGCGCCGTCCTCCGATCGGCCACCGGGGAGCTGTTTTTT.

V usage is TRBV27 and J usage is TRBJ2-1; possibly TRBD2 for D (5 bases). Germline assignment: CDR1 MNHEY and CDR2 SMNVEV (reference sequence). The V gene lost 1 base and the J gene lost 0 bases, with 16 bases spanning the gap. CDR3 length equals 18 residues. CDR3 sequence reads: CASSLYDTERSSYNEQFF. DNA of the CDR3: TGTGCCAGCAGTTTATACGATACTGAGCGGAGCTCCTACAATGAGCAGTTCTTC.

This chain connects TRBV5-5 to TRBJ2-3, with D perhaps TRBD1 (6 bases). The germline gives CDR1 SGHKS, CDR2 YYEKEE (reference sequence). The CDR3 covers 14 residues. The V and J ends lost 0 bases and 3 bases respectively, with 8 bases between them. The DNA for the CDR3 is TGTGCCAGCAGCTTGGACAGGGTTACAGATACGCAGTATTTT. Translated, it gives CASSLDRVTDTQYF. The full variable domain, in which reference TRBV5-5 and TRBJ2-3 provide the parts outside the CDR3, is DAGVTQSPTHLIKTRGQQVTLRCSPISGHKSVSWYQQVLGQGPQFIFQYYEKEERGRGNFPDRFSARQFPNYSSELNVNALLLGDSALYLCASSLDRVTDTQYFGPGTRLTVL.

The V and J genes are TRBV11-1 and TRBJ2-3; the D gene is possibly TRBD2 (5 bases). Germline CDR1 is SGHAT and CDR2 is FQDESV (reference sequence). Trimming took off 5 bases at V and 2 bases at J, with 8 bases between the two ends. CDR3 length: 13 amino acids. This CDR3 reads CASSTRDTDTQYF. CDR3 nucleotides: TGTGCCAGCAGCACCCGGGACACAGATACGCAGTATTTT.

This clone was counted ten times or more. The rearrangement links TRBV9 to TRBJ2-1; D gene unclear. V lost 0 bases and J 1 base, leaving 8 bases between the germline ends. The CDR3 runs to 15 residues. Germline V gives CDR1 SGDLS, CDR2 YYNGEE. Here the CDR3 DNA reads TGTGCCAGCAGCGTAGTTGTGGGATCCTACAATGAGCAGTTCTTC. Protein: CASSVVVGSYNEQFF.

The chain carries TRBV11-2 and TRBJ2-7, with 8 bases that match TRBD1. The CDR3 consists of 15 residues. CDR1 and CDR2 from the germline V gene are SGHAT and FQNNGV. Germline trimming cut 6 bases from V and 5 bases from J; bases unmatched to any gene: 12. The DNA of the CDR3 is TGTGCCAGCAGTACCCCCCTCAGGGGGCGGCACGAGCAGTACTTC. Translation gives CASSTPLRGRHEQYF.

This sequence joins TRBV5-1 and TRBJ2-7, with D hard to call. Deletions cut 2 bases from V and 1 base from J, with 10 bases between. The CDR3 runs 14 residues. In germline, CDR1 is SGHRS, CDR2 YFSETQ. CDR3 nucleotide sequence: TGCGCCAGCAGCTTTGGTCGGTTATCCTACGAGCAGTACTTC. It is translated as CASSFGRLSYEQYF.

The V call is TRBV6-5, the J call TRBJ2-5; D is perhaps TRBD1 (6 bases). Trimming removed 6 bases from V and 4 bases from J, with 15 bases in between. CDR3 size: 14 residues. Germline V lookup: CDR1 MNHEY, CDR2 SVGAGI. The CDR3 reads CASRPLGGAETQYF. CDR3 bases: TGTGCCAGCAGACCCTTAGGGGGAGCAGAGACCCAGTACTTC.

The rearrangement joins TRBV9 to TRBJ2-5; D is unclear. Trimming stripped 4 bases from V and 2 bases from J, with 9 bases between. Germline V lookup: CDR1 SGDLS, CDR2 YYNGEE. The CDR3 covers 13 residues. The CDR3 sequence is CASSPQPQETQYF. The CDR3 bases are TGTGCCAGCAGCCCCCAACCGCAAGAGACCCAGTACTTC.

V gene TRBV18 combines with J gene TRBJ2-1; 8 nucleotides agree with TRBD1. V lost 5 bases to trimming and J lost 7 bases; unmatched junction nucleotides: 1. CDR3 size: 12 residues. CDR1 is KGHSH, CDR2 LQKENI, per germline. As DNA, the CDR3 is TGTGCCAGCTCAGGACAGGGAAATGAGCAGTTCTTC. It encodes CASSGQGNEQFF.

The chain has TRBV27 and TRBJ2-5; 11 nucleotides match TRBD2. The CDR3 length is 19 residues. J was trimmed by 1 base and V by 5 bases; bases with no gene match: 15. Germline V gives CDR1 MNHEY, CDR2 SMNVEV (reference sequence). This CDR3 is CASSTMGLAALRGQETQYF. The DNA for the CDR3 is TGTGCCAGCAGTACAATGGGACTAGCGGCCCTTAGAGGCCAAGAGACCCAGTACTTC.